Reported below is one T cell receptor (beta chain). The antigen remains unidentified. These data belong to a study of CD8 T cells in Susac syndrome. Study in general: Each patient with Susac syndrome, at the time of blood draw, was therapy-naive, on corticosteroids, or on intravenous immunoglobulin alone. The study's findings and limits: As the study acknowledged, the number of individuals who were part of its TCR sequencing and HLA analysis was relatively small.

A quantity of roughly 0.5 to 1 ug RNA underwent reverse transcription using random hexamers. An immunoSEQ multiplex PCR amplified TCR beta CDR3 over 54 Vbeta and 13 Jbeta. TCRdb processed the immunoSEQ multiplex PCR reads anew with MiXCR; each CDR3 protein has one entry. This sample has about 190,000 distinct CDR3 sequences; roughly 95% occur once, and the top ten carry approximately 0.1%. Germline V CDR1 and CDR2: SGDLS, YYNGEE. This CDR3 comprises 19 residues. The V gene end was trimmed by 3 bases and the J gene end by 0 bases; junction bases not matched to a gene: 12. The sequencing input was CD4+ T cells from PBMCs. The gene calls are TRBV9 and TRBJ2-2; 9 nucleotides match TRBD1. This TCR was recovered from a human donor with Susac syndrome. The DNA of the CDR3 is TGTGCCAGCAGCGCTATTCGGACAGGGGAGGCTTCGAACACCGGGGAGCTGTTTTTT. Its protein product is CASSAIRTGEASNTGELFF.